This T cell receptor (beta chain) was sequenced in a study of beta chain features in type 1 diabetes. About this clone: No antigen is known for it.

Expressed TCRB transcripts got sequenced, as all isolated RNA was reverse transcribed. Here immunoSEQ multiplex PCR was the method, and the copy in TCRdb shows in-frame clones only, minus some. The sample carries 500,000 to 850,000 clones, more than 13% recorded once. Overall study results and limits: TCRB CDR3 length was moderately but significantly reduced in all four CD4+ subsets of Type 1 diabetes patients. Type 1 diabetes patients had VDJ junctions that carried fewer insertions and more deletions. Any HLA-type effect on TCRB rearrangement remained unresolved here.

Germline values: CDR1 SQVTM, CDR2 ANQGSEA. This CDR3 has 13 residues. The ends were cut back, 6 bases at V and 6 bases at J, with 18 bases in the middle. The sequencing sample was made of naive CD4+ T cells from blood. The source of this sequence is a man younger than 35 with type 1 diabetes. The rearrangement joins TRBV29-1 to TRBJ2-7; no firm D call. CDR3 amino acids: CSVALQSRPEQYF. The CDR3 DNA reads as TGCAGCGTCGCATTACAGTCCCGGCCCGAGCAGTACTTC.